This TCR beta chain is drawn from a study of T cell repertoires in ileal Crohn's disease. The overall study: Patients had a median approximately 7.5-year disease duration, and about 36% were active smokers.

Eligibility required adulthood, ileal or ileocolonic Crohn's disease and indicated ileocolonic resection. From germline, CDR1 is LGHNA and CDR2 YNFKEQ. The CDR3 loop spans 21 amino acids. With V trimmed by 0 bases and J by 1 base, 20 bases remained unmatched. Measured with immunoSEQ multiplex PCR; TCRdb has only the in-frame clones, and not every one. The sample gives roughly 13,000 clones, 80% to 85% of which show up once; over 6% is in the top ten. The receptor comes from an adult with Crohn's disease. The chain recombines TRBV4-2 with TRBJ2-7, with 8 bases that match TRBD2. The material sequenced was ileal tissue. The CDR3 loop is CASSQDRMFASGFGASYEQYF. The CDR3 DNA is TGTGCCAGCAGCCAAGATAGGATGTTCGCTAGCGGGTTTGGGGCTTCCTACGAGCAGTACTTC.